The following is a TCR beta chain sequence with its context. The antigen remains undetermined. The sample originates from a study of T cell responses to AZD1222 COVID-19 vaccine. Regarding the study as a whole: The number of AZD1222 recipients seropositive at baseline was only five to seven. Clonal diversity was possibly underestimated, and white British individuals and females predominated among donors.

Germline V gene sequence: CDR1 SGHRS, CDR2 YFSETQ. V gave up 0 bases and J gave up 0 bases, with 10 bases separating them. There are 15 residues in the CDR3. Sequencing was performed with immunoSEQ multiplex PCR; in TCRdb, only in-frame clones are kept and a portion is missing. The profile shows some 90,000 clones, approximately 88% of them singletons. The source is an adult in good health. Sequencing used peripheral blood, obtained on day 0 of AZD1222 vaccination. The chain couples TRBV5-1 to TRBJ2-7, with D perhaps assigned TRBD1 or TRBD2 (5 bases each). CDR3 sequence reads: CASSLEPGSSYEQYF. In nucleotides, the CDR3 is TGCGCCAGCAGCTTGGAGCCAGGGAGCTCCTACGAGCAGTACTTC. Full variable domain (outside the CDR3, taken from reference TRBV5-1 and TRBJ2-7): KAGVTQTPRYLIKTRGQQVTLSCSPISGHRSVSWYQQTPGQGLQFLFEYFSETQRNKGNFPGRFSGRQFSNSRSEMNVSTLELGDSALYLCASSLEPGSSYEQYFGPGTRLTVT.